Shown below are 2 T cell receptor beta chains from a single sample sequenced in a study of shared clonotypes between healthy human individuals. Repertoires were generated with immunoSEQ multiplex PCR, while TCRdb's copy carries only in-frame clones and drops some. Seen here are fewer than 600,000 clones, around 78% observed once, and the top ten hold more than 10%. The source material was PBMCs. The receptors derive from a woman aged 40 to 55 in good health. Some clones in this sample may be carry-over from other donors' samples.

In its sample, this clone was seen a few times. V and J are TRBV10-3 and TRBJ1-2; D unclear. This CDR3 has 12 amino acids. CDR1 ENHRY and CDR2 SYGVKD come from the germline V gene. Trimming removed 2 bases from V and 4 bases from J, with 5 bases in between. In DNA, the CDR3 is TGTGCCATCAGTGAGGGCAGCTATGGCTACACCTTC. Protein sequence: CAISEGSYGYTF.

The V and J genes are TRBV6-1 and TRBJ2-7; 9 nucleotides match TRBD2. The CDR3 covers 15 residues. Germline V CDR1 and CDR2: MNHNS, SASEGT. The junction had 4 bases not matched to a gene; V was cut back by 2 bases and J by 2 bases. The CDR3 sequence is CASSELLAGPYEQYF. The CDR3 coding sequence is TGTGCCAGCAGTGAATTACTAGCGGGCCCCTACGAGCAGTACTTC.